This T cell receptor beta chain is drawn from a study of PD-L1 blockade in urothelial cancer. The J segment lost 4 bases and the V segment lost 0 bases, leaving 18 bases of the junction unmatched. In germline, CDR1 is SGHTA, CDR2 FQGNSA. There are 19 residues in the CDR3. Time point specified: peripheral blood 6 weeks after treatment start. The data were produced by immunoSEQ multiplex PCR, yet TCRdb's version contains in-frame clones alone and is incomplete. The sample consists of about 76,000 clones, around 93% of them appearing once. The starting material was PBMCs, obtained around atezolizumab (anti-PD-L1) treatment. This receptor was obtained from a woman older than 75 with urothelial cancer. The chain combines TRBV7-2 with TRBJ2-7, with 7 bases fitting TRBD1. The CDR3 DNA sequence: TGTGCCAGCAGCTTAGCGCTGGCAGGGGGAAAACCCGTTTCATACGAGCAGTACTTC. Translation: CASSLALAGGKPVSYEQYF.